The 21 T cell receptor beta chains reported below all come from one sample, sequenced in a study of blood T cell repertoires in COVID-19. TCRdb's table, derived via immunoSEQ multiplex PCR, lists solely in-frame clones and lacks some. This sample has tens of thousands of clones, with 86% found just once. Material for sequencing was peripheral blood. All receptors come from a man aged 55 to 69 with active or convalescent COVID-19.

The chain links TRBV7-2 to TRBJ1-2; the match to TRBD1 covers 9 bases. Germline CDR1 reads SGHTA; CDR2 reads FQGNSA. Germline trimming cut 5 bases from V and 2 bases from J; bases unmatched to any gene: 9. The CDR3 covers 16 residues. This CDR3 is CASSPARDRANYGYTF. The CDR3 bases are TGTGCCAGCAGCCCAGCGAGGGACAGGGCAAACTATGGCTACACCTTC. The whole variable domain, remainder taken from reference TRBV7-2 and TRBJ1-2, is GAGVSQSPSNKVTEKGKDVELRCDPISGHTALYWYRQSLGQGLEFLIYFQGNSAPDKSGLPSDRFSAERTGGSVSTLTIQRTQQEDSAVYLCASSPARDRANYGYTFGSGTRLTVV.

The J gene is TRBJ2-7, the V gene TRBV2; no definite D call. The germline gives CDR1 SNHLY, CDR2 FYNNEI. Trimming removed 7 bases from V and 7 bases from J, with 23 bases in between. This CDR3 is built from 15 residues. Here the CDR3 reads CASTLRPRSTKEQYF. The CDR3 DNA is TGTGCCAGCACCCTGAGGCCCCGGTCTACTAAAGAGCAGTACTTC.

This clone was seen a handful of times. The CDR3 nucleotides are TGCAGCGTTGTGTGCCAGGGCTATAATTCACCCCTCCACTTT. Translation gives CSVVCQGYNSPLHF. The chain employs TRBV29-1 and TRBJ1-6; D is possibly TRBD1 (5 bases). Germline V gene data show CDR1 as SQVTM and CDR2 as ANQGSEA. The CDR3 covers 14 residues. Trimming cost V 4 bases and J 3 bases, with 10 bases left between them. Based on the CDR3 plus reference TRBV29-1 and TRBJ1-6, the full variable domain is SAVISQKPSRDICQRGTSLTIQCQVDSQVTMMFWYRQQPGQSLTLIATANQGSEATYESGFVIDKFPISRPNLTFSTLTVSNMSPEDSSIYLCSVVCQGYNSPLHFGNGTRLTVT.

Here the CDR3 DNA reads TGTGCCAGCAGCTTAGTGTCAGAAGAAAAACTGTTTTTT. Amino acid sequence: CASSLVSEEKLFF. This chain connects TRBV7-2 to TRBJ1-4; D not resolved. Trimming took 1 base from V and 8 from J, leaving 8 bases between them. This CDR3 contains 13 residues. Germline CDR1 SGHTA, CDR2 FQGNSA.

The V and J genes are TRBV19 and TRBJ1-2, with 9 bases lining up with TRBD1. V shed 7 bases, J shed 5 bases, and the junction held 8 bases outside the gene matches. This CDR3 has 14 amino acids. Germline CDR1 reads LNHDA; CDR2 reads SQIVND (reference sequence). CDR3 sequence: CASTPGTGRYGYTF. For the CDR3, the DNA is TGTGCCAGTACCCCAGGGACAGGGCGGTATGGCTACACCTTC.

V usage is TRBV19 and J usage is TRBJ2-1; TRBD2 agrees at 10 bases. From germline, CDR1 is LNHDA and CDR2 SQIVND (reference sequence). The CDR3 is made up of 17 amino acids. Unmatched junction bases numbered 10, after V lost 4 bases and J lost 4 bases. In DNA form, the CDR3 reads TGTGCCAGTAGTACGAGCTTAGCGGGGGGACCATACAATGAGCAGTTCTTC. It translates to CASSTSLAGGPYNEQFF. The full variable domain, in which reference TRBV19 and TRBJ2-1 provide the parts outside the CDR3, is DGGITQSPKYLFRKEGQNVTLSCEQNLNHDAMYWYRQDPGQGLRLIYYSQIVNDFQKGDIAEGYSVSREKKESFPLTVTSAQKNPTAFYLCASSTSLAGGPYNEQFFGPGTRLTVL.

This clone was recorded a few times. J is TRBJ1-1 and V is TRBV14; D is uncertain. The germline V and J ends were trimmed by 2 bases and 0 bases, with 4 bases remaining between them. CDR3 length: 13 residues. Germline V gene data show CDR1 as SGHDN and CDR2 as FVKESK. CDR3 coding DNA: TGTGCCAGCAGCCAACACATGAACACTGAAGCTTTCTTT. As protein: CASSQHMNTEAFF.

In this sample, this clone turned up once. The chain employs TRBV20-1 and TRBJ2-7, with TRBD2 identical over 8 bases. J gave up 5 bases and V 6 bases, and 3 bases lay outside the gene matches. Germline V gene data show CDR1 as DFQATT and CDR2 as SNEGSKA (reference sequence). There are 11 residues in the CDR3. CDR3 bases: TGCAGTGCAATGACTAGCGACGAGCAGTACTTC. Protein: CSAMTSDEQYF.

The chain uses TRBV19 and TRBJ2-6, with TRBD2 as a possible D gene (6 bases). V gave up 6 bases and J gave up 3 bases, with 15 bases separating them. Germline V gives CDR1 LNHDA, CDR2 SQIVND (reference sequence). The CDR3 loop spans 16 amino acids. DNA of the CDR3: TGTGCCAGTAGCTACCTGGGGGGTAATGGGGCCAACGTCCTGACTTTC. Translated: CASSYLGGNGANVLTF.

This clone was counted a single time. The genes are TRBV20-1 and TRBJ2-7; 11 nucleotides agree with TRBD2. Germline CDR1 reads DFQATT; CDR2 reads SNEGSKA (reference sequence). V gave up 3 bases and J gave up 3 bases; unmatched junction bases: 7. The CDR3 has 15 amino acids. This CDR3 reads CSASSLAGASYEQYF. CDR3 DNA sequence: TGCAGTGCTAGTTCACTAGCGGGGGCCAGCTACGAGCAGTACTTC.

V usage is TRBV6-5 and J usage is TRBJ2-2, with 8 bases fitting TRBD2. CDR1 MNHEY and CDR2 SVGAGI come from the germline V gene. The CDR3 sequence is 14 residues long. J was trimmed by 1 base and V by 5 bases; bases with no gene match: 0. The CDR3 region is CASSSGGNTGELFF. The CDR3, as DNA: TGTGCCAGCAGTAGCGGGGGGAACACCGGGGAGCTGTTTTTT.

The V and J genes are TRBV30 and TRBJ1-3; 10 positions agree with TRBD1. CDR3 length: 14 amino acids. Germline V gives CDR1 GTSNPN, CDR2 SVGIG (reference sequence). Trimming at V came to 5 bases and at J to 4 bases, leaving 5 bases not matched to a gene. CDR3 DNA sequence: TGTGCCTGGGTGGGACAGGGGCTAGGAAACACCATATATTTT. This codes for CAWVGQGLGNTIYF.

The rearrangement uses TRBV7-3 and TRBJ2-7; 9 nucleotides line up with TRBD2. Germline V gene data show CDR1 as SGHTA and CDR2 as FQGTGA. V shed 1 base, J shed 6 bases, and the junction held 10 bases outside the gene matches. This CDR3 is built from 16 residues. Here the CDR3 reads CASSLRSGTSYSEQYF. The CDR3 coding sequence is TGTGCCAGCAGCTTAAGGAGCGGGACTAGCTACTCCGAGCAGTACTTC. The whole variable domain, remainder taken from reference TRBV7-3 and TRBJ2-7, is GAGVSQTPSNKVTEKGKYVELRCDPISGHTALYWYRQSLGQGPEFLIYFQGTGAADDSGLPNDRFFAVRPEGSVSTLKIQRTERGDSAVYLCASSLRSGTSYSEQYFGPGTRLTVT.

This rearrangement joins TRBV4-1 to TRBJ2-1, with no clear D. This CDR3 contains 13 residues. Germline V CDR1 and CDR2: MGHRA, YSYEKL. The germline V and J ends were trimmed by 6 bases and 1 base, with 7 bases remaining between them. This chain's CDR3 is CASSLVSYNEQFF. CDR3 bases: TGCGCCAGCAGTCTAGTTTCCTACAATGAGCAGTTCTTC.

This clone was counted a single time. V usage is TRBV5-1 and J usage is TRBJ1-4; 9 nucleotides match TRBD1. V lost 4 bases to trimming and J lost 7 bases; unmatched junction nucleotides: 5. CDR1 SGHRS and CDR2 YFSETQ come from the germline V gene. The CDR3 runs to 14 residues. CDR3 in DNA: TGCGCCAGCAGCCAAGGACAGGGGACTGAAAAACTGTTTTTT. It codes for CASSQGQGTEKLFF. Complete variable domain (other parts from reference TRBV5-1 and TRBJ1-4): KAGVTQTPRYLIKTRGQQVTLSCSPISGHRSVSWYQQTPGQGLQFLFEYFSETQRNKGNFPGRFSGRQFSNSRSEMNVSTLELGDSALYLCASSQGQGTEKLFFGSGTQLSVL.

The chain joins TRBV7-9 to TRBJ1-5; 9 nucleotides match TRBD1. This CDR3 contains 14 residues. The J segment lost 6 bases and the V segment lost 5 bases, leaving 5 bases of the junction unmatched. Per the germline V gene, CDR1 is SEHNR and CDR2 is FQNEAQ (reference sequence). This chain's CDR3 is CASSPGTGSQPQHF. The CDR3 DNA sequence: TGTGCCAGCAGCCCGGGGACAGGGAGTCAGCCCCAGCATTTT.

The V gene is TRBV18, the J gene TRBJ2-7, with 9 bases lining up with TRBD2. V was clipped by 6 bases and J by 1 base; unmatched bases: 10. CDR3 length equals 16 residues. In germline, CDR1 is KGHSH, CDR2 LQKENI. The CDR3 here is CASSPRTSATSYEQYF. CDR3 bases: TGTGCCAGCTCCCCCCGGACTAGCGCCACGTCCTACGAGCAGTACTTC.

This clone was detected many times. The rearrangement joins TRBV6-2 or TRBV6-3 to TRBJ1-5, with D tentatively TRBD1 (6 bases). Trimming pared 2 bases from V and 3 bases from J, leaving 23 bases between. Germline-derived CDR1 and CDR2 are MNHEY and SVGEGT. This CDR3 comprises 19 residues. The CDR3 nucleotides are TGTGCCAGCAGTTACCGGGGGGGCCCCGGGTCCCCGTACAATCAGCCCCAGCATTTT. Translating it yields CASSYRGGPGSPYNQPQHF.

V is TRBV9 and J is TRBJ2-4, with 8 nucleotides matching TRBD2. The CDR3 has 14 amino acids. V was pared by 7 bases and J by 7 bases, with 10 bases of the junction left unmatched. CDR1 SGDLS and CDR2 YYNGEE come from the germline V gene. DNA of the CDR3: TGTGCCAGCTCGCCAGCGGGGGAACTTAACATTCAGTACTTC. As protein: CASSPAGELNIQYF.

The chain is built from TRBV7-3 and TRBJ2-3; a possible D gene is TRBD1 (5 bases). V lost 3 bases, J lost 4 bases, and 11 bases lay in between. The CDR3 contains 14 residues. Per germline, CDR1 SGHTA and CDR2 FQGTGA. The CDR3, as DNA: TGTGCCAGCAGCTTCGATTGGGGCGCAGATACGCAGTATTTT. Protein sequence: CASSFDWGADTQYF. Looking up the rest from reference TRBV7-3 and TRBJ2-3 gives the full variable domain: GAGVSQTPSNKVTEKGKYVELRCDPISGHTALYWYRQSLGQGPEFLIYFQGTGAADDSGLPNDRFFAVRPEGSVSTLKIQRTERGDSAVYLCASSFDWGADTQYFGPGTRLTVL.

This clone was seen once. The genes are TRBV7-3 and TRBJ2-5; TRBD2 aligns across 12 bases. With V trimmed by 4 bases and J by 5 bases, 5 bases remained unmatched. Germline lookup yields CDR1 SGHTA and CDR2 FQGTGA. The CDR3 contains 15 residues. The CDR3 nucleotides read TGTGCCAGCAGCTCTAGCGGGGGGGCCCTCGAGACCCAGTACTTC. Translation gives CASSSSGGALETQYF.